Listed below are T cell receptor beta chains from one sample, sequenced in a study of blood T cell repertoires in COVID-19. This table comes from immunoSEQ multiplex PCR, and its TCRdb copy is limited to in-frame clones, with some not included. Among 80,000 to 90,000 clones listed, around nine tenths were seen once. What was sequenced was peripheral blood. Every receptor here comes from a man aged 35 to 55 with acute or convalescent COVID-19. Both conserved end residues are part of each CDR3. Each record gives: CDR3 DNA, CDR3 protein, V gene, D gene, J gene, clone size. A D gene is named only where the DNA matches it firmly. Size is omitted from some rows. Given values are once, few, many or a class for expanded clones.

TGTGCCAGCAGCGGGGGACTAGCGCGACACGAGCAGTACTTC CASSGGLARHEQYF TRBV11-2 TRBD2 TRBJ2-7 -
TGTGCCAGCTCAGATCAGGGGAATCGTGGCTACACCTTC CASSDQGNRGYTF TRBV18 - TRBJ1-2 few
TGTGCCAGCAGCTTAATCGGGGGGTCCACAGATACGCAGTATTTT CASSLIGGSTDTQYF TRBV5-4 TRBD2 TRBJ2-3 few
TGCGCCAGCAGCCCCGGGGGGATTAGCAATCAGCCCCAGCATTTT CASSPGGISNQPQHF TRBV5-1 - TRBJ1-5 -
TGTGCCTGGAGTGGGGGTAGGGGTTCGAATGAGCAGTTCTTC CAWSGGRGSNEQFF TRBV30 - TRBJ2-1 -
TGTGCCAGTACCTTGTGGGGGGTGACGGGCAATCAGCCCCAGCATTTT CASTLWGVTGNQPQHF TRBV19 - TRBJ1-5 -
TGTGCCAGCCGGGGGGACTCCTACAATGAGCAGTTCTTC CASRGDSYNEQFF TRBV12-3/TRBV12-4 TRBD2 TRBJ2-1 -
TGTGCCACCCTGATTCCGACAGTATTTTTCTATGGCTACACCTTC CATLIPTVFFYGYTF TRBV6-5 - TRBJ1-2 -
TGCCCCCCGCCGAGCTCCTATAATTCACCCCTCCACTTT CPPPSSYNSPLHF TRBV4-1 - TRBJ1-6 -
TGTGCCAGCAGACTTACAGGGTTGGGTACTGAAGCTTTCTTT CASRLTGLGTEAFF TRBV6-6 - TRBJ1-1 few
TGCGCCAGCAGCTTGGAGGCCAGGTCGGTCTCTGGGGCCAACGTCCTGACTTTC CASSLEARSVSGANVLTF TRBV5-1 - TRBJ2-6 -
TGTGCCAGCAGCTTAGATGCGGGAGGGAGGAATGAGCAGTTCTTC CASSLDAGGRNEQFF TRBV11-2 TRBD2 TRBJ2-1 -